Sequencing of this TCR beta chain was carried out in a study of OX40 agonist ivuxolimab in advanced cancers. Study overall: The dose of intravenous ivuxolimab that patients received every 2 weeks ranged from 0.01 to 10 mg/kg.

Germline V lookup: CDR1 WSHSY, CDR2 SAAADI. Trimming cost V 6 bases and J 3 bases, with 12 bases left between them. This CDR3 has 15 residues. Sequenced by immunoSEQ multiplex PCR; TCRdb stores in-frame clones only, minus some. This table has approximately 49,000 clones, 84% appearing once. The input for sequencing was CD4+ or CD8+ T cells sorted from blood, taken in a trial of the OX40 agonist ivuxolimab. The sequence derives from an adult with an advanced solid tumor such as melanoma, head and neck, liver or kidney cancer. The chain is built from TRBV10-2 and TRBJ2-6; the D gene is possibly TRBD1 (6 bases). CDR3 DNA sequence: TGCGCCAGCAGCGAAACAGGGCGTGGGGCCAACGTCCTGACTTTC. This gives the protein CASSETGRGANVLTF.